One and the same sample provided the 3 T cell receptor beta chains below, sequenced in a study of shared clonotypes between healthy human individuals. Some clones are missing from TCRdb's copy, which holds only in-frame ones; the method was immunoSEQ multiplex PCR. The sample yields fewer than 400,000 clones, 74% seen once. The source material was memory CD4+ T cells sorted from blood. Subset given: CD45RA-negative fraction. The receptors originated from a man aged 30 to 39 in good health.

The V gene is TRBV6-1, the J gene TRBJ2-7; D gene unclear. This CDR3 has 12 amino acids. Germline V lookup: CDR1 MNHNS, CDR2 SASEGT. Trimming pared 3 bases from V and 4 bases from J, leaving 7 bases between. The CDR3 DNA is TGTGCCAGCAGTGATGGTGGGTACGAGCAGTACTTC. It yields the protein CASSDGGYEQYF.

The V and J genes are TRBV7-2 and TRBJ1-6; D is possibly TRBD1 (6 bases). The CDR3 consists of 14 residues. Germline V lookup: CDR1 SGHTA, CDR2 FQGNSA. Between the trimmed V and J ends, which lost 6 bases and 7 bases, there was a span of 13 bases. DNA of the CDR3: TGTGCCAGCAGTATGGACAGCCCAAATTCACCCCTCCACTTT. Amino acid sequence: CASSMDSPNSPLHF.

V is TRBV7-3 and J is TRBJ2-2; D gene unclear. This CDR3 region has 15 residues. V shed 2 bases and J shed 7 bases, with 14 bases lying between them. The germline V gene encodes CDR1 SGHTA and CDR2 FQGTGA. In nucleotides, the CDR3 is TGTGCCAGCAGCTTATTGCGCTCTGGGGTCGGGGAGCTGTTTTTT. Translation gives CASSLLRSGVGELFF.